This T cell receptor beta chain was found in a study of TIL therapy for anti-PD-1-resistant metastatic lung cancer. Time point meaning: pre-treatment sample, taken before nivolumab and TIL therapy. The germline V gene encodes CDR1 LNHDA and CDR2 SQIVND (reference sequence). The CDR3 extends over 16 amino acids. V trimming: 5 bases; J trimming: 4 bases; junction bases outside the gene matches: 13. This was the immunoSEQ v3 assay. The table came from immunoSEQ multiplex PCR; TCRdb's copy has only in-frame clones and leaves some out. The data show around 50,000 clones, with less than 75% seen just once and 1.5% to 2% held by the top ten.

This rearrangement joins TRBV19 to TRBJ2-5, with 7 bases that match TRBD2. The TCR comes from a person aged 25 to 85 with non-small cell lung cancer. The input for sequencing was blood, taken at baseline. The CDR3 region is CASSSTRAAGLETQYF. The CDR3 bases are TGTGCCAGTAGTTCCACACGTGCAGCGGGGCTAGAGACCCAGTACTTC.